The entry below describes one T cell receptor beta chain. The sample is drawn from a study of blood T cell repertoires in COVID-19. The wider study: Samples came from the United States, Italy and Spain, spanning acute and convalescent COVID-19.

The V gene's germline CDR1 is SGDLS and CDR2 YYNGEE. V was pared by 3 bases and J by 11 bases, with 4 bases of the junction left unmatched. This CDR3 has 11 residues. In the source study's methods: Nucleated cell counts were estimated from reference gene primer amplification. Some clones are missing from TCRdb's copy, which holds only in-frame ones; the method was immunoSEQ multiplex PCR. The V and J calls and the clone size are those of that table, but D and trimming were determined from the DNA. The table has 300,000 to 400,000 clones, about nine tenths seen once. The genes are TRBV9 and TRBJ1-2; 7 nucleotides match TRBD1. This receptor was identified in a woman in her seventies with COVID-19, enrolled during active disease. Sequenced material: peripheral blood. CDR3 in amino acids: CASSEQDRYTF. Written as DNA, the CDR3 is TGTGCCAGCAGCGAACAGGACAGGTACACCTTC.